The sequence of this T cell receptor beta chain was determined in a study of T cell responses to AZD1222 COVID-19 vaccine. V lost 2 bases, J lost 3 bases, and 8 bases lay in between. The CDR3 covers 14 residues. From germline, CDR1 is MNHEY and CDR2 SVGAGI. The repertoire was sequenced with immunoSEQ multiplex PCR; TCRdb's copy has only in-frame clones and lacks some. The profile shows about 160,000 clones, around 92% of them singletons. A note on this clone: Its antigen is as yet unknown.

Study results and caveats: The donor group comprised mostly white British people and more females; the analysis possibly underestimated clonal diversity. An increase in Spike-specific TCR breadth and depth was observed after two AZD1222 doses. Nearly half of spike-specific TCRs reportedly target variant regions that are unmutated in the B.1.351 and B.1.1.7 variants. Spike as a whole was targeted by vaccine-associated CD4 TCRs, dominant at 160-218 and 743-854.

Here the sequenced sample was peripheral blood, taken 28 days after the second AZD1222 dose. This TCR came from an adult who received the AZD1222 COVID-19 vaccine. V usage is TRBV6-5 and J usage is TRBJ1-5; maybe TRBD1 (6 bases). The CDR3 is CASSYDRYNQPQHF. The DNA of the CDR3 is TGTGCCAGCAGTTACGACAGGTACAATCAGCCCCAGCATTTT.